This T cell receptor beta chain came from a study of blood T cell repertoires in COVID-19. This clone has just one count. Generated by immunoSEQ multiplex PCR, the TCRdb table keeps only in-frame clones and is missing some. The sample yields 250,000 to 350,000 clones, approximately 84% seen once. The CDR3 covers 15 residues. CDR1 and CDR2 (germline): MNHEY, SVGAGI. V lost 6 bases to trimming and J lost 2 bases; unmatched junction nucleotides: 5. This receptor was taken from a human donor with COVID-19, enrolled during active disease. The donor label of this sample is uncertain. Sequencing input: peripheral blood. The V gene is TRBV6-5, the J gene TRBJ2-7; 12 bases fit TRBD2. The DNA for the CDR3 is TGTGCCAGCAGGCTACTAGCGGGAGGCGCCTACGAGCAGTACTTC. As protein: CASRLLAGGAYEQYF.